These 14 T cell receptor beta chains were sequenced from one sample in a study of T cell clonality in common variable immunodeficiency. The data were produced by immunoSEQ multiplex PCR, yet TCRdb's version contains in-frame clones alone and is incomplete. The sample is made up of about 60,000 clones, none counted only once. The sample taken for sequencing was peripheral blood mononuclear cells. The receptors originated from a person aged 18-70 years in good health.

This clone occurred many times. The CDR3 end falls 3 residues outside the read, so it is completed with the germline J gene. V is TRBV20-1 and J is TRBJ2-5; D remains ambiguous. The CDR3 extends over 11 amino acids. CDR1 is DFQATT, CDR2 SNEGSKA, per germline (reference sequence). The ends were cut back, 3 bases at V and 6 bases at J, with 8 bases in the middle. CDR3 sequence reads: CSASDSKTQYF. The part of the CDR3 DNA that was read is TGCAGTGCTAGCGACTCCAAGACC.

In its sample, this clone was seen many times. The CDR3 end is not reached by the read, which stops 3 residues before it; the germline J gene fills it in. The chain joins TRBV2 to TRBJ2-7; D unclear. The CDR3 consists of 13 residues. Deletions cut 4 bases from V and 1 base from J, with 8 bases between. Germline V gene data show CDR1 as SNHLY and CDR2 as FYNNEI. The covered CDR3 bases are TGTGCCAGCAGTGTGCAGGAATCCTACGAG. Amino acids: CASSVQESYE. The CDR3 as a whole reads CASSVQESYEQYF. The full variable domain, in which reference TRBV2 and TRBJ2-7 provide the parts outside the CDR3, is EPEVTQTPSHQVTQMGQEVILRCVPISNHLYFYWYRQILGQKVEFLVSFYNNEISEKSEIFDDQFSVERPDGSNFTLKIRSTKLEDSAMYFCASSVQESYEQYFGPGTRLTVT.

This clone was found a few times. The missing CDR3 end, 3 residues past where the read stops, is filled in from the germline J gene. The chain uses TRBV11-2 and TRBJ2-7, with a possible D match to TRBD1 (6 bases). Germline V lookup: CDR1 SGHAT, CDR2 FQNNGV. The CDR3 runs to 14 residues. V was cut by 2 bases and J by 1 base, with 9 bases left in between. The CDR3 protein is CASSLNGQSYEQYF. The sequenced part of the CDR3 DNA is TGTGCCAGCAGCTTAAACGGACAGTCCTACGAG.

This clone was seen repeatedly, ten times or more. The CDR3 end lies 3 residues beyond the end of the read and is filled in from the germline J gene. The J gene is TRBJ1-5, the V gene TRBV10-3, with D unresolved. V lost 0 bases to trimming and J lost 2 bases, with 11 bases between them. The CDR3 runs to 16 residues. CDR1 ENHRY and CDR2 SYGVKD come from the germline V gene. The covered CDR3 bases are TGTGCCATCAGTGAGTCGACTGGGTCGGGCAATCAGCCC. Residues: CAISESTGSGNQP. The entire CDR3 is CAISESTGSGNQPQHF.

This clone was found many times. The CDR3 DNA, read in part, is TGTGCCAGCTTTGACAGGGAAGATACG. Translating gives CASFDREDT. The full CDR3 protein reads CASFDREDTQYF. The chain employs TRBV28 and TRBJ2-3; 7 bases align to TRBD1. The read finishes 3 residues shy of the CDR3 end, and the germline J gene is used to complete it. Germline V lookup: CDR1 MDHEN, CDR2 SYDVKM. CDR3 length: 12 residues. V lost 8 bases and J lost 5; bases outside the gene matches: 4.

This clone has ten or more counts. The missing CDR3 end, 3 residues past where the read stops, is filled in from the germline J gene. The gene calls are TRBV12-3 or TRBV12-4 and TRBJ1-5; unclear D gene. The CDR3 consists of 16 residues. Trimming removed 3 bases from V and 6 bases from J, with 18 bases in between. The covered CDR3 bases are TGTGCCAGCAGTTTGGCGGCAGCCGATGTCGGTCAGCCC. Amino acid sequence: CASSLAAADVGQP. The whole CDR3 protein reads CASSLAAADVGQPQHF.

This clone was detected many times. CDR3 DNA, as far as it was read: TGTGCCAGCAGTGAATCTAGCGGGAGTAGTTCGGTCATT. Its protein product is CASSESSGSSSVI. The complete CDR3 sequence is CASSESSGSSSVIQYF. The chain carries TRBV6-1 and TRBJ2-4, with 10 bases identical to TRBD2. The CDR3 extends 3 residues past the end of the read, so its final part is completed from the germline J gene. J was trimmed by 9 bases and V by 2 bases; bases with no gene match: 10. The CDR3 is 16 residues long. Germline assignment: CDR1 MNHNS and CDR2 SASEGT.

CDR3 bases read: TGCGCCAGCGGCCCCCAGGGGGCGACCTACAATGAG. This encodes CASGPQGATYNE. In full, the CDR3 is CASGPQGATYNEQFF. This chain uses TRBV5-1 with TRBJ2-1; 8 bases match TRBD1. The read comes to an end 3 residues before the CDR3 does, leaving the germline J gene to fill in the end. CDR1 and CDR2 from the germline V gene are SGHRS and YFSETQ. The CDR3 length is 15 residues. The V gene end was trimmed by 7 bases and the J gene end by 2 bases; junction bases not matched to a gene: 8.

At least ten counts were recorded for this clone. The read ends 3 residues shy of where the CDR3 ends; the end is completed using the germline J gene. The rearrangement joins TRBV2 to TRBJ2-6, with D perhaps matching TRBD1 (6 bases). V was cut by 4 bases and J by 0 bases, with 10 bases left in between. The length of the CDR3 is 16 residues. Germline lookup yields CDR1 SNHLY and CDR2 FYNNEI. The CDR3 loop is CASSADSNSGANVLTF. Incomplete CDR3 DNA: TGTGCCAGCAGTGCGGACAGCAACTCTGGGGCCAACGTC.

There are many counts of this clone. The missing CDR3 end, 3 residues past where the read stops, is filled in from the germline J gene. The chain employs TRBV18 and TRBJ2-5, with D possibly matching TRBD1 (7 bases). V was shortened by 2 bases and J by 2 bases, with 9 bases between the two germline ends. The CDR3 sequence is 14 residues long. Germline CDR1 KGHSH, CDR2 LQKENI. The covered CDR3 bases are TGTGCCAGCTCACCATCAGGGGGGCAAGAGACC. Its translation is CASSPSGGQET. The full CDR3 protein reads CASSPSGGQETQYF. Complete variable domain (other parts from reference TRBV18 and TRBJ2-5): NAGVMQNPRHLVRRRGQEARLRCSPMKGHSHVYWYRQLPEEGLKFMVYLQKENIIDESGMPKERFSAEFPKEGPSILRIQQVVRGDSAAYFCASSPSGGQETQYFGPGTRLLVL.

This clone was seen many times. The CDR3 DNA, read in part, is TGCAGTGCTAGAGATTGGGACAGGGTCTACGAG. Translated, it gives CSARDWDRVYE. From start to end, the CDR3 is CSARDWDRVYEQYF. The gene calls are TRBV20-1 and TRBJ2-7; 9 bases are shared with TRBD1. The read falls 3 residues short of the CDR3 end, and the missing part is taken from the germline J gene. The germline gives CDR1 DFQATT, CDR2 SNEGSKA (reference sequence). Unmatched junction bases numbered 3, after V lost 0 bases and J lost 3 bases. There are 14 residues in the CDR3.

This clone was seen repeatedly, ten times or more. The read finishes 3 residues shy of the CDR3 end, and the germline J gene is used to complete it. V is TRBV5-1 and J is TRBJ1-4; 7 nucleotides line up with TRBD1. This CDR3 contains 17 residues. Germline V gene data show CDR1 as SGHRS and CDR2 as YFSETQ. Trimming cost V 3 bases and J 10 bases; bases outside gene matches: 18. CDR3 DNA, as far as it was read: TGCGCCAGCAGCTCGAGTCGCCCCGGGACAGAGGGAGGAAAA. Amino acids: CASSSSRPGTEGGK. The whole CDR3 region reads CASSSSRPGTEGGKLFF.

In its sample, this clone was seen many times. The read falls 3 residues short of the CDR3 end, and the missing part is taken from the germline J gene. V is TRBV7-8 and J is TRBJ2-7; a weak D match, TRBD1 (6 bases). The CDR3 extends over 14 amino acids. Germline CDR1 SGHVS, CDR2 FQNEAQ. Trimming cost V 1 base and J 6 bases, with 13 bases left between them. Partial CDR3 DNA: TGTGCCAGCAGCTTAGGCAACCGGGACACCGAG. It codes for CASSLGNRDTE. The full CDR3 protein reads CASSLGNRDTEQYF.

Many counts were recorded for this clone. The CDR3 end is not reached by the read, which stops 3 residues before it; the germline J gene fills it in. The chain joins TRBV20-1 to TRBJ1-1; weak D call: TRBD1 (5 bases). Trimming removed 0 bases from V and 3 bases from J, with 11 bases in between. The germline V gene encodes CDR1 DFQATT and CDR2 SNEGSKA (reference sequence). This CDR3 has 14 amino acids. The CDR3 sequence: CSARDRRGDTEAFF. The CDR3 bases that were read are TGCAGTGCTAGAGATCGAAGGGGTGACACTGAA.